These 20 T cell receptor beta chains were sequenced from one sample in a study of T cell repertoires in cytomegalovirus infection. Using its own MiXCR run on the reads, TCRdb lists one record per CDR3 protein. The sample consists of 97,000 or so distinct CDR3 sequences, about 15% of them appearing once. The sequencing input was PBMCs. These receptors came from a human donor in good health (CMV status not recorded). Some clones in this sample may be carry-over from other donors' samples.

The chain recombines TRBV20-1 with TRBJ1-2; unclear D gene. The V end lost 0 bases, the J end lost 5 bases, and 7 bases lay between the germline ends. The CDR3 loop spans 12 amino acids. Per the germline V gene, CDR1 is DFQATT and CDR2 is SNEGSKA (reference sequence). CDR3 DNA: TGCAGTGCTAGAGAGGAAGGATATGGCTACACCTTC. It codes for CSAREEGYGYTF.

The sample holds many counts of this clonotype. The rearrangement joins TRBV7-3 to TRBJ2-2, with D maybe TRBD1 (5 bases). The germline V gene encodes CDR1 SGHTA and CDR2 FQGTGA. The CDR3 length is 15 residues. Trimming took off 5 bases at V and 4 bases at J, with 14 bases between the two ends. CDR3 sequence (DNA): TGTGCCAGCAGCCGGACACCCTCGAGCACCGGGGAGCTGTTTTTT. The encoded protein is CASSRTPSSTGELFF.

This chain uses TRBV20-1 with TRBJ2-7; possibly TRBD2 for D (5 bases). V was shortened by 0 bases and J by 2 bases, with 8 bases between the two germline ends. This CDR3 comprises 13 residues. CDR1 is DFQATT and CDR2 is SNEGSKA in the germline V gene (reference sequence). The CDR3 is CSARERVAYEQYF. The CDR3 DNA reads TGCAGTGCTAGAGAGAGGGTTGCCTACGAGCAGTACTTC.

The V and J genes are TRBV5-1 and TRBJ2-1, with 9 bases aligning to TRBD2. The V gene end was trimmed by 1 base and the J gene end by 9 bases; junction bases not matched to a gene: 14. Germline CDR1 is SGHRS and CDR2 is YFSETQ. The CDR3 sequence is 17 residues long. CDR3 in amino acids: CASSLKGSGGPGSEQFF. DNA of the CDR3: TGCGCCAGCAGCTTGAAGGGCAGCGGGGGGCCCGGGAGTGAGCAGTTCTTC.

The chain couples TRBV29-1 to TRBJ1-2, with D possibly matching TRBD1 (5 bases). The CDR3 spans 13 residues. V shed 6 bases and J shed 8 bases, with 19 bases lying between them. The germline V gene encodes CDR1 SQVTM and CDR2 ANQGSEA. The CDR3 DNA is TGCAGCGTGGATCTCGGGGCCCCGGAAGGCTACACCTTC. Translating it yields CSVDLGAPEGYTF.

In this sample, this clonotype turned up a few times. This chain joins TRBV12-5 and TRBJ1-2; weak D call: TRBD1 (5 bases). Germline CDR1 LGHNT, CDR2 FRNRAP. Trimming stripped 8 bases from V and 5 bases from J, with 12 bases between. The CDR3 totals 12 residues. The chain's CDR3 is CASLGEPYGYTF. In DNA, the CDR3 is TGTGCTAGTTTGGGGGAGCCTTATGGCTACACCTTC.

At least ten counts were recorded for this clonotype. The V call is TRBV20-1, the J call TRBJ1-5, with D possibly TRBD1 on 5 matching bases. CDR3 length: 15 residues. Deletions cut 5 bases from V and 3 bases from J, with 17 bases between. CDR1 is DFQATT, CDR2 SNEGSKA, per germline (reference sequence). The CDR3 protein is CSARVVAGSNQPQHF. The CDR3 region has the DNA TGCAGTGCTCGCGTAGTCGCAGGGTCCAATCAGCCCCAGCATTTT.

This clonotype was counted between two and nine times. This chain links TRBV5-1 with TRBJ2-1, with TRBD1 matching 7 bases. The V and J ends lost 2 bases and 7 bases, in that order; junction bases with no gene match: 6. There are 14 residues in the CDR3. Per germline, CDR1 SGHRS and CDR2 YFSETQ. CDR3 bases: TGCGCCAGCAGCTTATGGACAGGAGCGAATGAGCAGTTCTTC. Translation gives CASSLWTGANEQFF. Full variable domain (outside the CDR3, taken from reference TRBV5-1 and TRBJ2-1): KAGVTQTPRYLIKTRGQQVTLSCSPISGHRSVSWYQQTPGQGLQFLFEYFSETQRNKGNFPGRFSGRQFSNSRSEMNVSTLELGDSALYLCASSLWTGANEQFFGPGTRLTVL.

This clonotype appeared a few times. The gene calls are TRBV2 and TRBJ1-1; D might be TRBD1 (5 bases). CDR1 is SNHLY, CDR2 FYNNEI, per germline. CDR3 length equals 12 residues. Trimming removed 6 bases from V and 6 bases from J, with 11 bases in between. The DNA of the CDR3 is TGTGCCAGCAGGGGGTCAGGGTCTGAAGCTTTCTTT. This translates into CASRGSGSEAFF.

The rearrangement uses TRBV5-1 and TRBJ2-1; a weak D match, TRBD1 (8 bases). Germline CDR1 SGHRS, CDR2 YFSETQ. V lost 6 bases to trimming and J lost 7 bases, with 14 bases between them. CDR3 length: 13 residues. The CDR3 spells CASINRGGNEQFF. CDR3 bases: TGCGCCAGCATCAACAGGGGGGGGAATGAGCAGTTCTTC.

Remarks on this clonotype: At one end the junction does not follow the germline gene, possibly because of a read error. This chain uses TRBV12-3 or TRBV12-4 with TRBJ2-3; D ambiguous. The CDR3 extends over 11 amino acids. CDR3 sequence (DNA): TGTGCCCGCAGTTTCCGAGATACGCAGTATTTT. This codes for CARSFRDTQYF.

On this clonotype itself: Just one base apart from a much larger clone, this may be a read error. V usage is TRBV7-8 and J usage is TRBJ1-5; TRBD1 is a possible D gene (5 bases). Germline CDR1 and CDR2: SGHVS and FQNEAQ. This CDR3 has 16 residues. The CDR3: CASSPQGLYSNQPQNF. The CDR3 nucleotides read TGTGCCAGCAGCCCCCAGGGACTCTATAGCAATCAGCCCCAGAATTTT.

V and J are TRBV7-9 and TRBJ2-2; D gene ambiguous. The CDR3 is made up of 13 amino acids. Per the germline V gene, CDR1 is SEHNR and CDR2 is FQNEAQ (reference sequence). Trimming shortened V by 1 base and J by 4 bases, and 4 bases separated the two germline ends. The CDR3 region is CASSLVITGELFF. The CDR3 bases are TGTGCCAGCAGCTTAGTTATCACCGGGGAGCTGTTTTTT.

As to this clonotype: Given a much more abundant clone one base away, this may be a read error. The chain couples TRBV7-2 to TRBJ1-1; D unclear. This CDR3 comprises 14 residues. Germline values: CDR1 SGHTA, CDR2 FQGNSA. CDR3 protein: CASSLVVVGVESFF. DNA of the CDR3: TGTGCCAGCAGCTTAGTGGTAGTCGGTGTTGAATCTTTCTTT.

This clonotype was picked up a small number of times. This sequence joins TRBV2 and TRBJ2-1; 9 bases are shared with TRBD1. This CDR3 has 14 residues. Unmatched junction bases numbered 11, after V lost 11 bases and J lost 6 bases. Germline V gives CDR1 SNHLY, CDR2 FYNNEI. CDR3 bases: TGTGCCGGTCCCACAGGGGGCAAGGCCAATGAGCAGTTCTTC. Protein: CAGPTGGKANEQFF.

The V call is TRBV15, the J call TRBJ1-5; 8 bases line up with TRBD1. The CDR3 spans 16 residues. The V gene end was trimmed by 0 bases and the J gene end by 5 bases; junction bases not matched to a gene: 6. Per the germline V gene, CDR1 is LNHNV and CDR2 is YYDKDF (reference sequence). Here the CDR3 reads CATSRDRDRLDQPQHF. The CDR3 region has the DNA TGTGCCACCAGCAGAGATCGGGACAGGCTCGATCAGCCCCAGCATTTT.

V usage is TRBV5-4 and J usage is TRBJ2-1; maybe TRBD2 (7 bases). The germline CDR1 and CDR2 sequences are SGHNT and YYREEE (reference sequence). The CDR3 has 14 amino acids. V lost 7 bases, J lost 1 base, and 12 bases lay in between. The CDR3, as DNA: TGTGCCAGCGGGGAGGGGGGGTCCTACAATGAGCAGTTCTTC. This translates into CASGEGGSYNEQFF. The full variable domain, rest sourced from reference TRBV5-4 and TRBJ2-1, is ETGVTQSPTHLIKTRGQQVTLRCSSQSGHNTVSWYQQALGQGPQFIFQYYREEENGRGNFPPRFSGLQFPNYSSELNVNALELDDSALYLCASGEGGSYNEQFFGPGTRLTVL.

This clonotype showed up many times. CDR3 protein: CASSLRGNTIYF. In nucleotides, the CDR3 is TGTGCCAGCAGCTTAAGGGGAAACACCATATATTTT. The chain has TRBV7-2 and TRBJ1-3; no reliable D call. Germline V gene lookup returns CDR1 SGHTA and CDR2 FQGNSA. CDR3 size: 12 residues. V was clipped by 2 bases and J by 4 bases, with 3 bases between them.

This clonotype was counted only a few times. The gene calls are TRBV28 and TRBJ2-7, with TRBD1 matching over 9 bases. The CDR3 sequence is 15 residues long. Per the germline V gene, CDR1 is MDHEN and CDR2 is SYDVKM. V was pared by 4 bases and J by 9 bases, with 13 bases of the junction left unmatched. In DNA form, the CDR3 reads TGTGCCAGCAGTTGGACAGGGGAATTTCGTCGTGGGCAGTACTTC. Protein: CASSWTGEFRRGQYF.

The chain has TRBV4-3 and TRBJ2-7; D might be TRBD1 or TRBD2, each matching 5 bases. Deletions cut 2 bases from V and 4 bases from J, with 15 bases between. The CDR3 extends over 15 amino acids. CDR1 and CDR2 (germline): LGHNA, YSLEER. DNA for the CDR3: TGCGCCAGCAGCCAAACGGTCGGGGCTTTTTACGAGCAGTACTTC. Encoded protein: CASSQTVGAFYEQYF.